The 15 T cell receptor beta chains presented below share a single source sample, sequenced in a study of neurological immune-mediated disorders. TCRdb called the 5' RACE reads again in MiXCR, with one record for every CDR3 protein. This sample has approximately 36,000 distinct CDR3 sequences, with around 10% found just once. Sample time point: technical triplicate 1. Sequences were obtained from PBMCs. These receptors originate from a man aged 60 to 69 with HTLV-1-associated myelopathy (HAM/TSP).

CDR3 bases: TGTGCCAGCGGCCTCACGGGAGGAAGCACTGAAGCTTTCTTT. Translating gives CASGLTGGSTEAFF. This chain joins TRBV3-1 and TRBJ1-1; D remains ambiguous. The CDR3 spans 14 residues. Trimming pared 8 bases from V and 4 bases from J, leaving 17 bases between. Germline CDR1 is LGHDT and CDR2 is YNNKEL (reference sequence).

At least ten counts were recorded for this clonotype. The genes are TRBV20-1 and TRBJ1-1, with 8 bases identical to TRBD1. J gave up 2 bases and V 4 bases, and 3 bases lay outside the gene matches. Germline V gives CDR1 DFQATT, CDR2 SNEGSKA (reference sequence). This CDR3 region has 13 residues. This chain's CDR3 is CSATGGSNTEAFF. CDR3 DNA: TGCAGTGCTACAGGGGGCAGCAACACTGAAGCTTTCTTT.

This clonotype was observed at least ten times. The chain recombines TRBV9 with TRBJ1-3; 7 bases are shared with TRBD1. Germline V gives CDR1 SGDLS, CDR2 YYNGEE. CDR3 size: 15 residues. Trimming at V came to 7 bases and at J to 4 bases, leaving 11 bases not matched to a gene. CDR3 protein: CASGPTTGNGNTIYF. The CDR3 DNA follows: TGTGCCAGCGGGCCCACGACAGGGAACGGAAACACCATATATTTT. The full variable domain, rest sourced from reference TRBV9 and TRBJ1-3, is DSGVTQTPKHLITATGQRVTLRCSPRSGDLSVYWYQQSLDQGLQFLIQYYNGEERAKGNILERFSAQQFPDLHSELNLSSLELGDSALYFCASGPTTGNGNTIYFGEGSWLTVV.

Many counts were recorded for this clonotype. V usage is TRBV4-2 and J usage is TRBJ2-2; the D gene is possibly TRBD1 (5 bases). The V end lost 0 bases, the J end lost 0 bases, and 8 bases lay between the germline ends. The CDR3 contains 16 residues. The V gene's germline CDR1 is LGHNA and CDR2 YNFKEQ. This chain's CDR3 is CASSQDQGSNTGELFF. Here the CDR3 DNA reads TGTGCCAGCAGCCAAGATCAGGGTTCGAACACCGGGGAGCTGTTTTTT.

This clonotype came up many times. The chain uses TRBV7-9 and TRBJ2-7; 7 nucleotides line up with TRBD2. V shed 4 bases, J shed 0 bases, and the junction held 6 bases outside the gene matches. Germline assignment: CDR1 SEHNR and CDR2 FQNEAQ (reference sequence). The length of the CDR3 is 15 residues. CDR3 residues: CASSSPASGSYEQYF. In DNA form, the CDR3 reads TGTGCCAGCAGCTCCCCGGCTAGCGGCTCCTACGAGCAGTACTTC.

To note about this clonotype: A junction end diverges from the germline sequence, so it may reflect a read error. The chain links TRBV12-3 or TRBV12-4 to TRBJ2-5; maybe TRBD1 (6 bases). The CDR3 covers 15 residues. This CDR3 is CSSRIGQSDQETQYF. The CDR3 coding sequence is TGTTCCAGCAGAATAGGACAGTCCGATCAAGAGACCCAGTACTTC.

This clonotype was seen many times. The rearrangement joins TRBV24-1 to TRBJ2-2, with 7 bases matching TRBD1. The V gene end was trimmed by 2 bases and the J gene end by 7 bases; junction bases not matched to a gene: 0. Looked up from germline, CDR1 is KGHDR and CDR2 is SFDVKD. This CDR3 spans 13 amino acids. CDR3 sequence reads: CATSDYRGGELFF. Here the CDR3 DNA reads TGTGCCACCAGTGATTACAGGGGCGGGGAGCTGTTTTTT.

The gene calls are TRBV6-1 and TRBJ2-1; 7 bases agree with TRBD1. V shed 5 bases and J 7 bases; nucleotides not matched to a gene: 5. This CDR3 spans 13 amino acids. The V gene's germline CDR1 is MNHNS and CDR2 SASEGT. The CDR3 spells CASSSGQRNEQFF. CDR3 sequence (DNA): TGTGCCAGCAGTTCGGGACAGCGTAATGAGCAGTTCTTC.

This clonotype was detected ten times or more. The V gene is TRBV7-9, the J gene TRBJ2-4; D is undetermined. The CDR3 length is 15 residues. Deletions cut 0 bases from V and 3 bases from J, with 9 bases between. Per the germline V gene, CDR1 is SEHNR and CDR2 is FQNEAQ (reference sequence). Here the CDR3 reads CASSLAARGKNIQYF. CDR3 DNA sequence: TGTGCCAGCAGCTTAGCAGCGCGCGGCAAAAACATTCAGTACTTC. Looking up the rest from reference TRBV7-9 and TRBJ2-4 gives the full variable domain: DTGVSQNPRHKITKRGQNVTFRCDPISEHNRLYWYRQTLGQGPEFLTYFQNEAQLEKSRLLSDRFSAERPKGSFSTLEIQRTEQGDSAMYLCASSLAARGKNIQYFGAGTRLSVL.

This clonotype has ten or more counts. This chain joins TRBV20-1 and TRBJ1-2; 9 bases map to TRBD1. The CDR3 runs 13 residues. Germline V gives CDR1 DFQATT, CDR2 SNEGSKA (reference sequence). V shed 3 bases, J shed 8 bases, and the junction held 7 bases outside the gene matches. In DNA form, the CDR3 reads TGCAGTGCTAGGACCGGGACAGGGAAGGGCTACACCTTC. This encodes CSARTGTGKGYTF.

This clonotype was seen many times. The chain is built from TRBV6-1 and TRBJ1-1; unclear D gene. The CDR3 runs 13 residues. Trimming stripped 2 bases from V and 0 bases from J, with 4 bases between. Germline CDR1 MNHNS, CDR2 SASEGT. The CDR3 protein is CASSESLNTEAFF. The CDR3 nucleotides read TGTGCCAGCAGTGAAAGTTTGAACACTGAAGCTTTCTTT.

This clonotype was seen ten or more times. This chain uses TRBV5-1 with TRBJ1-6; 7 positions match TRBD1. The germline CDR1 and CDR2 sequences are SGHRS and YFSETQ. This CDR3 comprises 16 residues. Trimming at V came to 3 bases and at J to 5 bases, leaving 8 bases not matched to a gene. The DNA for the CDR3 is TGCGCCAGCAGCTCTATGGGACAGACCAATAATTCACCCCTCCACTTT. The encoded protein is CASSSMGQTNNSPLHF.

This clonotype was seen ten or more times. This chain uses TRBV5-5 with TRBJ2-2; D is ambiguous. There are 14 residues in the CDR3. The V end lost 0 bases, the J end lost 4 bases, and 7 bases lay between the germline ends. In germline, CDR1 is SGHKS, CDR2 YYEKEE (reference sequence). As DNA, the CDR3 is TGTGCCAGCAGCTTGGGTCCCGGCACCGGGGAGCTGTTTTTT. Residues: CASSLGPGTGELFF.

This clonotype was counted many times. The CDR3 DNA is TGTGCCAGTAGTTTCCTACCCGGGACAGGGGGCGGGCAGCCCCAGCATTTT. It yields the protein CASSFLPGTGGGQPQHF. The chain recombines TRBV19 with TRBJ1-5; the match to TRBD1 covers 12 bases. The CDR3 consists of 17 residues. Germline loops: CDR1 LNHDA, CDR2 SQIVND (reference sequence). V lost 5 bases to trimming and J lost 7 bases; unmatched junction nucleotides: 12.

This clonotype appeared many times. The chain has TRBV20-1 and TRBJ2-5; 7 nucleotides agree with TRBD1. The V and J ends lost 5 bases and 1 base, in that order; junction bases with no gene match: 7. CDR3 length equals 14 residues. Germline assignment: CDR1 DFQATT and CDR2 SNEGSKA (reference sequence). CDR3 residues: CSAEPDRIQETQYF. The DNA of the CDR3 is TGCAGTGCTGAACCGGACAGGATCCAAGAGACCCAGTACTTC.